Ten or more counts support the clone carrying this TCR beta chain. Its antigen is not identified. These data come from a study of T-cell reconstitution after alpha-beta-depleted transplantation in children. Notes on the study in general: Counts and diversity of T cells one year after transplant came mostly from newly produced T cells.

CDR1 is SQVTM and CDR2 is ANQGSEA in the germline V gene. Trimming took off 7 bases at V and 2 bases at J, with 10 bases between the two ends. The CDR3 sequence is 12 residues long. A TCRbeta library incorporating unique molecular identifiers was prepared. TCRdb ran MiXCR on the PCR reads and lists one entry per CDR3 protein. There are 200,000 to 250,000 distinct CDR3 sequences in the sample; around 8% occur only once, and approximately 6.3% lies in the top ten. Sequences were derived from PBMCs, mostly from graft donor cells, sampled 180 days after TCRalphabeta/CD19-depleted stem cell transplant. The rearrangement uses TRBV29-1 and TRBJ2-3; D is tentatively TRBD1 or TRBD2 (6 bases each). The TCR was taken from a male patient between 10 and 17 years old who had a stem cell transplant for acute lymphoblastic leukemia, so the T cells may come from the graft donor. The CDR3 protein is CSGGAATDTQYF. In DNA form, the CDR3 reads TGCAGCGGGGGGGCCGCCACAGATACGCAGTATTTT.